This TCR beta chain derives from a study of blood T cell repertoires in COVID-19. About the research overall: Samples of COVID-19 (acute and convalescent) were obtained from the United States, Italy and Spain. T cells, B-cell-depleted T cells, or PBMCs provided the cDNA or gDNA that served as material.

Germline CDR1 reads LNHDA; CDR2 reads SQIVND (reference sequence). V lost 7 bases and J lost 2; bases outside the gene matches: 7. CDR3 size: 15 residues. Original handling: By means of reference gene primer amplification, nucleated cell counts were estimated. Data came from immunoSEQ multiplex PCR; TCRdb stores just in-frame clones and leaves some out. V and J calls and clone size come straight from that table; D and trimming were deduced from the DNA. Altogether some 530,000 clones are present, 80% to 90% being singletons, with the ten largest covering approximately 3.2%. This sequence joins TRBV19 and TRBJ2-7, with 11 positions matching TRBD2. The sequenced sample was peripheral blood. The sequence derives from a human donor in a cohort sampled during active COVID-19. CDR3 in amino acids: CASMVSGRGTYEQYF. For the CDR3, the DNA is TGTGCCAGTATGGTTAGCGGGAGGGGAACCTACGAGCAGTACTTC.